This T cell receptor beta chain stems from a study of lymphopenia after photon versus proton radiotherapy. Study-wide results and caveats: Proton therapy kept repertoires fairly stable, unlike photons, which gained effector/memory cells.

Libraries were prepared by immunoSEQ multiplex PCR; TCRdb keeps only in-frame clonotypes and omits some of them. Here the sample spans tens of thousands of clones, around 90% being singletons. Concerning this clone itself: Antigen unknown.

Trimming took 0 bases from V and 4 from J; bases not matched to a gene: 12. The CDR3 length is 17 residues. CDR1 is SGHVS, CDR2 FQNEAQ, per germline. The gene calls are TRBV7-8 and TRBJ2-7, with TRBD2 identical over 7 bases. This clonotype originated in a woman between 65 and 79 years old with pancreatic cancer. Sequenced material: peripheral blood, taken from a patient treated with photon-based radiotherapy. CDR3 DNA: TGTGCCAGCAGCTTAGCCCTGATTGGCGGGAGTACGTACGAGCAGTACTTC. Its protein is CASSLALIGGSTYEQYF. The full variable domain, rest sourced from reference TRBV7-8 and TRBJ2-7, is GAGVSQSPRYKVAKRGQDVALRCDPISGHVSLFWYQQALGQGPEFLTYFQNEAQLDKSGLPSDRFFAERPEGSVSTLKIQRTQQEDSAVYLCASSLALIGGSTYEQYFGPGTRLTVT.